The rows below give T cell receptor beta chains drawn from one sample of a study of shared clonotypes between healthy human individuals. Measured with immunoSEQ multiplex PCR; TCRdb has only the in-frame clones, and not every one. The sample holds about 510,000 clones, 75% to 80% seen once. The specimen was PBMCs. All receptors derive from a woman between 40 and 50 years old in good health. Some clones in this sample may be carry-over from other donors' samples. The CDR3 runs from the conserved cysteine through the conserved F or W. Each record gives: V gene, J gene, CDR3 protein.

v_gene: TRBV6-1; j_gene: TRBJ2-1; CDR3aa: CASRTGVAGYNEQFF
v_gene: TRBV11-2; j_gene: TRBJ2-7; CDR3aa: CASSLDGTSGYEQYF
v_gene: TRBV6-6; j_gene: TRBJ1-1; CDR3aa: CASSYQAGGTEAFF
v_gene: TRBV18; j_gene: TRBJ2-2; CDR3aa: CASSPRPGPNAGELFF
v_gene: TRBV15; j_gene: TRBJ1-4; CDR3aa: CATSLGQGNEKLFF
v_gene: TRBV4-2; j_gene: TRBJ2-3; CDR3aa: CASSQSDRGPPDTQYF
v_gene: TRBV28; j_gene: TRBJ1-5; CDR3aa: CASSLRRVGNQPQHF
v_gene: TRBV28; j_gene: TRBJ2-7; CDR3aa: CASLGGGEGYEQYF
v_gene: TRBV4-2; j_gene: TRBJ2-3; CDR3aa: CATRLAGEDTQYF
v_gene: TRBV6-5; j_gene: TRBJ2-6; CDR3aa: CASRSDFSGANVLTF
v_gene: TRBV5-4; j_gene: TRBJ1-4; CDR3aa: CASSFSDRDEKLFF
v_gene: TRBV18; j_gene: TRBJ2-7; CDR3aa: CASSPQQAYEQYF
v_gene: TRBV10-2; j_gene: TRBJ2-2; CDR3aa: CASSENRLGFVTGELFF
v_gene: TRBV6-1; j_gene: TRBJ2-5; CDR3aa: CASNKGVFETQYF
v_gene: TRBV7-2; j_gene: TRBJ2-5; CDR3aa: CASSLRQGSETQYF
v_gene: TRBV7-2; j_gene: TRBJ2-7; CDR3aa: CASSLGPRLAGYEQYF
v_gene: TRBV7-2; j_gene: TRBJ2-1; CDR3aa: CASSLTAGGPLIEQFF
v_gene: TRBV18; j_gene: TRBJ1-2; CDR3aa: CASSPGTRTPYGGYTF
v_gene: TRBV2; j_gene: TRBJ2-7; CDR3aa: CASRGATGPYEQYF
v_gene: TRBV15; j_gene: TRBJ2-3; CDR3aa: CATSRDPSGFTDTQYF
v_gene: TRBV6-5; j_gene: TRBJ2-5; CDR3aa: CASSYGVGIQETQYF
v_gene: TRBV14; j_gene: TRBJ2-7; CDR3aa: CASSSPGTSVHEQYF
v_gene: TRBV7-2; j_gene: TRBJ2-4; CDR3aa: CASSPPVQGANIQYF
v_gene: TRBV27; j_gene: TRBJ2-1; CDR3aa: CASRAGTRGHNEQFF
v_gene: TRBV28; j_gene: TRBJ2-1; CDR3aa: CASSRGGGGNEQFF
v_gene: TRBV20-1; j_gene: TRBJ2-1; CDR3aa: CSGMRAEQFF
v_gene: TRBV2; j_gene: TRBJ1-1; CDR3aa: CASTLGAVLAFF
v_gene: TRBV18; j_gene: TRBJ2-1; CDR3aa: CASSPGQSSYNEQFF
v_gene: TRBV5-1; j_gene: TRBJ1-5; CDR3aa: CASSLYDSSNQPQHF
v_gene: TRBV5-3; j_gene: TRBJ2-7; CDR3aa: CARSPLPCGSVRFEQYF
v_gene: TRBV30; j_gene: TRBJ2-2; CDR3aa: CAWSIVAGDGGELFF
v_gene: TRBV7-2; j_gene: TRBJ2-7; CDR3aa: CASSAPQTDEQYF
v_gene: TRBV28; j_gene: TRBJ1-4; CDR3aa: CASSFYGGEKLFF
v_gene: TRBV6-5; j_gene: TRBJ1-3; CDR3aa: CASSGMSSGNTIYF
v_gene: TRBV19; j_gene: TRBJ2-3; CDR3aa: CASRLRGSTDTQYF
v_gene: TRBV6-5; j_gene: TRBJ2-2; CDR3aa: CASSLAGGTGELFF
v_gene: TRBV6-6; j_gene: TRBJ1-4; CDR3aa: CASSYSGLNEKLFF
v_gene: TRBV11-2; j_gene: TRBJ2-3; CDR3aa: CASRRPGSRADTQYF
v_gene: TRBV27; j_gene: TRBJ2-1; CDR3aa: CASSGPSTYNEQFF